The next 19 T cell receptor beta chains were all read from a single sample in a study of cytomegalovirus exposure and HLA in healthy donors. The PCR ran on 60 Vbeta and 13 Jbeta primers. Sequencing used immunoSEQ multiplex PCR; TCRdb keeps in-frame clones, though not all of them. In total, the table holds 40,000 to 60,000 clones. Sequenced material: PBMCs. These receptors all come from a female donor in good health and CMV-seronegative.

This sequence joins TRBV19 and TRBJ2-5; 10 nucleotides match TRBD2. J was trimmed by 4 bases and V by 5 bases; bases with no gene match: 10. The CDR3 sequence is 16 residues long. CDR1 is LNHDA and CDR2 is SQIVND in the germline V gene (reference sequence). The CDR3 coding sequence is TGTGCCAGTAGTCTATCTAGCGGGGGTTCGGGAGAGACCCAGTACTTC. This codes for CASSLSSGGSGETQYF.

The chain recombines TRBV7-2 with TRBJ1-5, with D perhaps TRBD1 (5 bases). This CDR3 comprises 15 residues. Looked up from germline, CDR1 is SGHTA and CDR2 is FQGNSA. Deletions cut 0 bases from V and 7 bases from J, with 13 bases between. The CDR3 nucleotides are TGTGCCAGCAGCTTAGCAGAAGGGGCTGGACAGCCCCAGCATTTT. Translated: CASSLAEGAGQPQHF.

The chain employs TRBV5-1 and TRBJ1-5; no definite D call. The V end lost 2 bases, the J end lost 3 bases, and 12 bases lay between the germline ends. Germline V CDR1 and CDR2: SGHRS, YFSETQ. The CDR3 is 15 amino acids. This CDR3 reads CASSFGEGVNQPQHF. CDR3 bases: TGCGCCAGCAGCTTTGGTGAGGGTGTCAATCAGCCCCAGCATTTT.

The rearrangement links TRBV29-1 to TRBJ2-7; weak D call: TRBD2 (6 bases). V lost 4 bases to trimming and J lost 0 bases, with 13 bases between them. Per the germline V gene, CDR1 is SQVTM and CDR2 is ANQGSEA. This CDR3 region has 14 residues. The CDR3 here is CSVARDGSSYEQYF. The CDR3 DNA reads TGCAGCGTTGCAAGGGACGGGAGCTCCTACGAGCAGTACTTC.

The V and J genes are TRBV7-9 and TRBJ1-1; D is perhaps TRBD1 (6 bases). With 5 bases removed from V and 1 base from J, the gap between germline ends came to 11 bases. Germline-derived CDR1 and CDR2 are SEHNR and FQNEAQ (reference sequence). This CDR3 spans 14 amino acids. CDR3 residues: CASSIDRRNTEAFF. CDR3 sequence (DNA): TGTGCCAGCAGCATAGACAGGCGGAACACTGAAGCTTTCTTT.

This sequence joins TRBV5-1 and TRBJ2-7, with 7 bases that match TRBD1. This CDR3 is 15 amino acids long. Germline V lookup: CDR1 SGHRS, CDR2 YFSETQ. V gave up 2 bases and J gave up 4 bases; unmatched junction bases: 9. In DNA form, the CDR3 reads TGCGCCAGCAGCTTCAACCAGGGGGTAAGGTACGAGCAGTACTTC. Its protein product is CASSFNQGVRYEQYF.

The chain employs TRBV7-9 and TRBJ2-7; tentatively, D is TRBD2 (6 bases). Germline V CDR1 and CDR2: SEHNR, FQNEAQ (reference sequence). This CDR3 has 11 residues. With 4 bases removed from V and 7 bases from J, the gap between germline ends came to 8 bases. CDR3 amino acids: CASSSAGEQYF. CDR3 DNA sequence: TGTGCCAGCAGCTCTGCGGGAGAGCAGTACTTC.

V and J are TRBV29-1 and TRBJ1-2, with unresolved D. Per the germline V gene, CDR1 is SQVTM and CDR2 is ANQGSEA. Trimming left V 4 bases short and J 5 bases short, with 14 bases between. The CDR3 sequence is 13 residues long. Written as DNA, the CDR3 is TGCAGCGTTGGACCCGGGGAGGGTTATGGCTACACCTTC. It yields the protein CSVGPGEGYGYTF.

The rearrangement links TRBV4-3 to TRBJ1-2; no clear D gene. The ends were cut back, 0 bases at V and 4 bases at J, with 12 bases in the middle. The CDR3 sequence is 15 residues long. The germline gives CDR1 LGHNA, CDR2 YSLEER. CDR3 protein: CASSQDPGFSYGYTF. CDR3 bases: TGCGCCAGCAGCCAAGATCCGGGGTTCTCCTATGGCTACACCTTC.

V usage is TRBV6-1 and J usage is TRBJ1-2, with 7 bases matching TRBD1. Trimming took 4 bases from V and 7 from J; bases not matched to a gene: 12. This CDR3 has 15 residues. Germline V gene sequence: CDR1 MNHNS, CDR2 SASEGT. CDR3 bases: TGTGCCAGCAGTGGCATAGGCCGGGACAGAATTGGCTACACCTTC. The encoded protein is CASSGIGRDRIGYTF.

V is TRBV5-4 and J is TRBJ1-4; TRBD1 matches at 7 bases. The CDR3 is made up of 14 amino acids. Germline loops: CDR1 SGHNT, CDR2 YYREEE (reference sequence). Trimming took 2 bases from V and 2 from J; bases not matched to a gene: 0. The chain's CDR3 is CASSFRGTNEKLFF. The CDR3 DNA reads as TGTGCCAGCAGCTTCAGGGGGACTAATGAAAAACTGTTTTTT.

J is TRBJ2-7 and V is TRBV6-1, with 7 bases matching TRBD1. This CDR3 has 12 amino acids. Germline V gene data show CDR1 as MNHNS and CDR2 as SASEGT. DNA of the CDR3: TGTGCGACGGGACAGACGATTTACGAGCAGTACTTC. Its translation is CATGQTIYEQYF.

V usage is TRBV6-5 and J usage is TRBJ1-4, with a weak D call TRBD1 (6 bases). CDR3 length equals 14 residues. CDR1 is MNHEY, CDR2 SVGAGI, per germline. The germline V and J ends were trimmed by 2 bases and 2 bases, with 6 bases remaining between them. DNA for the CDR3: TGTGCCAGCAGTTACACAGGGACTAATGAAAAACTGTTTTTT. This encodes CASSYTGTNEKLFF.

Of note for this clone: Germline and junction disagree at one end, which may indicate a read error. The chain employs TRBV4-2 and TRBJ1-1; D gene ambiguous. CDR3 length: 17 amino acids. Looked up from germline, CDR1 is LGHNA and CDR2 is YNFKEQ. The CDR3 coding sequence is TGTGCCAGCAGCCACTCCCCGAGACAACGTCGGAACCCTGAAGCTTTCTTT. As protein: CASSHSPRQRRNPEAFF.

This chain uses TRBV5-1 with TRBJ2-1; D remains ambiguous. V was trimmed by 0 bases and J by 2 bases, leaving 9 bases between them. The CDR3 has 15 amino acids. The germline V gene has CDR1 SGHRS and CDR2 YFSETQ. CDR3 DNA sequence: TGCGCCAGCAGCTTGGGGGCCTTCCCCTACAATGAGCAGTTCTTC. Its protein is CASSLGAFPYNEQFF. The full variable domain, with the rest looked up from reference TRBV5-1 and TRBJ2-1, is KAGVTQTPRYLIKTRGQQVTLSCSPISGHRSVSWYQQTPGQGLQFLFEYFSETQRNKGNFPGRFSGRQFSNSRSEMNVSTLELGDSALYLCASSLGAFPYNEQFFGPGTRLTVL.

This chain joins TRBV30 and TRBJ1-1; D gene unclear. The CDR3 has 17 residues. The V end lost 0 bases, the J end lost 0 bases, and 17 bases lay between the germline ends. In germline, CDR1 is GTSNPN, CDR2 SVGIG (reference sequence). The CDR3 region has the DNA TGTGCCTGGAGTGTATTGGTCGGTGCGGGCGTGAACACTGAAGCTTTCTTT. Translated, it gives CAWSVLVGAGVNTEAFF.

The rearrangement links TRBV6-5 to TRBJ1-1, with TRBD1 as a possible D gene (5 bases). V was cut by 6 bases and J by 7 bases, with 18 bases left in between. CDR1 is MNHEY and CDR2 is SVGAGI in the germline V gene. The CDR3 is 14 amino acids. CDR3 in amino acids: CASSSARTKYEAFF. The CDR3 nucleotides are TGTGCCAGCAGCTCCGCCCGGACAAAGTATGAAGCTTTCTTT.

CDR3 bases: TGTGCCTGGGCACGGGACAGAAATCAGCCCCAGCATTTT. This codes for CAWARDRNQPQHF. The V gene is TRBV30, the J gene TRBJ1-5, with TRBD1 matching 7 bases. The CDR3 contains 13 residues. Germline trimming cut 5 bases from V and 4 bases from J; bases unmatched to any gene: 5. CDR1 and CDR2 from the germline V gene are GTSNPN and SVGIG (reference sequence).

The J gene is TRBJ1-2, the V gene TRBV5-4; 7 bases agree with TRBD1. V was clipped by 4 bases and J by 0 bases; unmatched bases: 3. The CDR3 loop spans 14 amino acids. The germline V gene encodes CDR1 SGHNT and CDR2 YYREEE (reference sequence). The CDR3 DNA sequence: TGTGCCAGCAGCCGAGGGGGCCCTAACTATGGCTACACCTTC. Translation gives CASSRGGPNYGYTF.